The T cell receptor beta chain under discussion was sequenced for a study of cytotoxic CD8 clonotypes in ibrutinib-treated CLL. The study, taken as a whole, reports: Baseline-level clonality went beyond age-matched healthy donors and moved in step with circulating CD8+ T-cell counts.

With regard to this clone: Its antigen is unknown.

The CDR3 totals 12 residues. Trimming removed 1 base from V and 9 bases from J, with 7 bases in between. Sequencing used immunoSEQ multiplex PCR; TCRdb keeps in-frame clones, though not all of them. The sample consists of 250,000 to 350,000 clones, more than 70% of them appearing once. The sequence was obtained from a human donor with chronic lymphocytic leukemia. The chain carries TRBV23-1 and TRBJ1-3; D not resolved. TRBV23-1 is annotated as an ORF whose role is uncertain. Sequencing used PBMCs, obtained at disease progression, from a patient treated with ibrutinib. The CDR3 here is CASSQFKGTIYF. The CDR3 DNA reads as TGCGCCAGCAGTCAATTTAAGGGCACCATATATTTT.